Listed here are 25 T cell receptor beta chains from one sample, sequenced in a study of cytomegalovirus exposure and HLA in healthy donors. The PCR contained 60 Vbeta and 13 Jbeta primers. Assay: immunoSEQ multiplex PCR; the TCRdb copy retains only in-frame clones and omits some. The sample contains around 120,000 clones, over 70% of which appear only once. Input material: PBMCs. All receptors derive from a female donor in good health and CMV-seropositive.

The J gene is TRBJ2-5, the V gene TRBV11-2; a possible D gene is TRBD2 (8 bases). The V gene's germline CDR1 is SGHAT and CDR2 FQNNGV. V was cut by 5 bases and J by 4 bases, with 23 bases left in between. The CDR3 is 17 residues long. In nucleotides, the CDR3 is TGTGCCAGCAGCCCCAGCGGGGGCAGGGGGGTCGGAGAGACCCAGTACTTC. Translation gives CASSPSGGRGVGETQYF.

V gene TRBV29-1 combines with J gene TRBJ1-5; D remains ambiguous. CDR1 and CDR2 from the germline V gene are SQVTM and ANQGSEA. The V gene lost 7 bases and the J gene lost 14 bases, with 18 bases spanning the gap. The CDR3 spans 11 residues. The chain's CDR3 is CSARLGGSEHF. CDR3 DNA: TGCAGCGCCCGGCTGGGCGGGTCGGAGCATTTT.

V gene TRBV7-9 combines with J gene TRBJ1-2, with D maybe TRBD1 (5 bases). Germline assignment: CDR1 SEHNR and CDR2 FQNEAQ (reference sequence). CDR3 length: 14 amino acids. V was cut by 4 bases and J by 4 bases, with 13 bases left in between. CDR3 residues: CASSSGHGVYGYTF. The CDR3 DNA reads as TGTGCCAGCAGCTCCGGACACGGAGTCTATGGCTACACCTTC. Full variable domain (remainder filled in from reference TRBV7-9 and TRBJ1-2): DTGVSQNPRHKITKRGQNVTFRCDPISEHNRLYWYRQTLGQGPEFLTYFQNEAQLEKSRLLSDRFSAERPKGSFSTLEIQRTEQGDSAMYLCASSSGHGVYGYTFGSGTRLTVV.

The chain uses TRBV6-1 and TRBJ2-5; 8 positions match TRBD2. The better agreement between TRBJ2-7 and the DNA end casts doubt on the J call. The CDR3 is 13 residues long. Per the germline V gene, CDR1 is MNHNS and CDR2 is SASEGT. In DNA, the CDR3 is TGTGCCAGCAGCCGGGAGGGTTCCTACGAGCAGTACTTC. This codes for CASSREGSYEQYF.

This sequence joins TRBV29-1 and TRBJ2-3; TRBD2 might be the D (7 bases). The V gene lost 6 bases and the J gene lost 3 bases, with 16 bases spanning the gap. The CDR3 has 14 residues. Germline V gives CDR1 SQVTM, CDR2 ANQGSEA. The CDR3 is CSVKGGAGTDTQYF. CDR3 bases: TGCAGCGTCAAAGGGGGGGCAGGGACAGATACGCAGTATTTT.

This clone was seen a handful of times. The V call is TRBV6-4, the J call TRBJ1-1, with TRBD1 matching 7 bases. This CDR3 spans 20 amino acids. Per the germline V gene, CDR1 is MRHNA and CDR2 is SNTAGT. The trim removed 3 bases at V and 0 bases at J, leaving 19 bases unmatched. The CDR3 spells CASSEPELRQGGRVNTEAFF. The CDR3 DNA reads as TGTGCCAGCAGTGAACCAGAATTAAGACAGGGCGGACGAGTGAACACTGAAGCTTTCTTT.

The rearrangement uses TRBV28 and TRBJ2-5, with D possibly matching TRBD2 (7 bases). CDR3 length: 17 amino acids. Germline CDR1 and CDR2: MDHEN and SYDVKM. V was pared by 0 bases and J by 2 bases, with 16 bases between. CDR3 amino acids: CASSLWGGHRRQETQYF. In DNA, the CDR3 is TGTGCCAGCAGTTTATGGGGGGGGCACAGACGGCAAGAGACCCAGTACTTC. The whole variable domain, remainder taken from reference TRBV28 and TRBJ2-5, is DVKVTQSSRYLVKRTGEKVFLECVQDMDHENMFWYRQDPGLGLRLIYFSYDVKMKEKGDIPEGYSVSREKKERFSLILESASTNQTSMYLCASSLWGGHRRQETQYFGPGTRLLVL.

The chain recombines TRBV9 with TRBJ2-2, with D maybe TRBD2 (5 bases). Germline V gene data show CDR1 as SGDLS and CDR2 as YYNGEE. With 4 bases removed from V and 10 bases from J, the gap between germline ends came to 23 bases. The CDR3 has 16 residues. The CDR3 DNA is TGTGCCAGCAGCCCCCACCTCGGCCTTCTAGCTGCGGAGCTGTTTTTT. Translation gives CASSPHLGLLAAELFF.

The CDR3: CASSLASTGVEQYF. Here the CDR3 DNA reads TGTGCCAGCAGCTTAGCCTCCACAGGGGTCGAGCAGTACTTC. The rearrangement uses TRBV7-9 and TRBJ2-5; 7 bases align to TRBD1. The J call may be incorrect, as the DNA end agrees better with TRBJ2-7. The CDR3 covers 14 residues. Germline values: CDR1 SEHNR, CDR2 FQNEAQ (reference sequence).

The V gene is TRBV2, the J gene TRBJ2-5; possibly TRBD1 for D (6 bases). The germline gives CDR1 SNHLY, CDR2 FYNNEI. V was pared by 4 bases and J by 1 base, with 7 bases between. CDR3 length: 13 amino acids. CDR3 amino acids: CASSADSQETQYF. CDR3 nucleotide sequence: TGTGCCAGCAGTGCGGACAGCCAAGAGACCCAGTACTTC.

This chain joins TRBV18 and TRBJ1-1; perhaps TRBD1 as D (5 bases). V was shortened by 2 bases and J by 4 bases, with 11 bases between the two germline ends. Per the germline V gene, CDR1 is KGHSH and CDR2 is LQKENI. The CDR3 covers 14 residues. CDR3 sequence reads: CASSPSAQGTEAFF. CDR3 coding DNA: TGTGCCAGCTCACCATCCGCCCAGGGCACTGAAGCTTTCTTT.

The chain recombines TRBV7-2 with TRBJ2-7, with TRBD1 matching 8 bases. CDR3 length: 13 amino acids. V dropped 1 base and J dropped 4; count of bases not matched to a gene: 0. The germline V gene encodes CDR1 SGHTA and CDR2 FQGNSA. As DNA, the CDR3 is TGTGCCAGCAGCTTAGGGGACAGGTACGAGCAGTACTTC. This gives the protein CASSLGDRYEQYF.

This clone showed up just once. V and J are TRBV19 and TRBJ2-1; 9 nucleotides align to TRBD2. The J segment lost 8 bases and the V segment lost 5 bases, leaving 13 bases of the junction unmatched. The CDR3 extends over 16 amino acids. CDR1 LNHDA and CDR2 SQIVND come from the germline V gene (reference sequence). DNA for the CDR3: TGTGCCAGTAGTCCGGGGGGCGGGGGGGCCTCCCATGAGCAGTTCTTC. This sequence encodes CASSPGGGGASHEQFF.

This clone was seen just once. The chain employs TRBV28 and TRBJ2-7, with D possibly being TRBD1 (5 bases). Trimming pared 6 bases from V and 6 bases from J, leaving 12 bases between. This CDR3 spans 12 amino acids. Germline lookup yields CDR1 MDHEN and CDR2 SYDVKM. This CDR3 is CASRGSQGEQYF. CDR3 DNA: TGTGCCAGCAGGGGCAGCCAGGGCGAGCAGTACTTC.

The rearrangement uses TRBV6-5 and TRBJ2-7; 8 nucleotides match TRBD1. CDR1 and CDR2 from the germline V gene are MNHEY and SVGAGI. The ends lost 0 bases at V and 2 bases at J; junction bases unmatched: 3. CDR3 length: 15 residues. Here the CDR3 reads CASSYSTGEAYEQYF. The CDR3, as DNA: TGTGCCAGCAGTTACTCGACAGGGGAGGCCTACGAGCAGTACTTC.

The CDR3 protein is CASSEGGYSNQPQHF. The DNA of the CDR3 is TGTGCCAGCAGCGAGGGGGGGTATAGCAATCAGCCCCAGCATTTT. The chain combines TRBV6-5 with TRBJ1-5, with D perhaps matching TRBD1 (6 bases). V lost 6 bases to trimming and J lost 0 bases, with 12 bases between them. This CDR3 has 15 residues. Per germline, CDR1 MNHEY and CDR2 SVGAGI.

The chain carries TRBV5-1 and TRBJ2-7, with 9 bases fitting TRBD1. With V trimmed by 4 bases and J by 2 bases, 10 bases remained unmatched. CDR3 length equals 16 residues. Germline assignment: CDR1 SGHRS and CDR2 YFSETQ. The CDR3 DNA sequence: TGCGCCAGCAGCCAGACCGGGACAGGGTATCCCTACGAGCAGTACTTC. Its protein is CASSQTGTGYPYEQYF.

This sequence joins TRBV7-9 and TRBJ1-1, with D maybe TRBD1 (6 bases). The V gene lost 5 bases and the J gene lost 1 base, with 14 bases spanning the gap. Looked up from germline, CDR1 is SEHNR and CDR2 is FQNEAQ (reference sequence). CDR3 length: 15 residues. The CDR3 region has the DNA TGTGCCAGCAGCCCAGCCCTGACAGGGAACACTGAAGCTTTCTTT. Amino acids: CASSPALTGNTEAFF. The complete variable domain, with remaining parts taken from reference TRBV7-9 and TRBJ1-1, reads DTGVSQNPRHKITKRGQNVTFRCDPISEHNRLYWYRQTLGQGPEFLTYFQNEAQLEKSRLLSDRFSAERPKGSFSTLEIQRTEQGDSAMYLCASSPALTGNTEAFFGQGTRLTVV.

The gene calls are TRBV5-1 and TRBJ1-4, with unresolved D. The CDR3 covers 13 residues. CDR1 SGHRS and CDR2 YFSETQ come from the germline V gene. The germline V and J ends were trimmed by 1 base and 4 bases, with 5 bases remaining between them. The chain's CDR3 is CASSLTHNEKLFF. The CDR3 DNA sequence: TGCGCCAGCAGCTTGACTCATAATGAAAAACTGTTTTTT.

The rearrangement uses TRBV6-5 and TRBJ1-6, with D tentatively TRBD1 (6 bases). The CDR3 is 14 residues long. The V gene's germline CDR1 is MNHEY and CDR2 SVGAGI. V was shortened by 6 bases and J by 9 bases, with 15 bases between the two germline ends. The CDR3 coding sequence is TGTGCCAGCAGCCAGGGGCAGGGAGTTTCACCCCTCCACTTT. This encodes CASSQGQGVSPLHF.

This clone was counted a few times. The genes are TRBV5-1 and TRBJ2-7; TRBD2 matches at 7 bases. Per the germline V gene, CDR1 is SGHRS and CDR2 is YFSETQ. J gave up 6 bases and V 5 bases, and 8 bases lay outside the gene matches. The CDR3 sequence is 13 residues long. Here the CDR3 reads CASRDQRGGEQYF. CDR3 nucleotide sequence: TGCGCCAGCAGAGACCAGCGGGGTGGCGAGCAGTACTTC. Full variable domain (outside the CDR3, taken from reference TRBV5-1 and TRBJ2-7): KAGVTQTPRYLIKTRGQQVTLSCSPISGHRSVSWYQQTPGQGLQFLFEYFSETQRNKGNFPGRFSGRQFSNSRSEMNVSTLELGDSALYLCASRDQRGGEQYFGPGTRLTVT.

This clone was counted a single time. The chain couples TRBV6-5 to TRBJ1-2, with 7 nucleotides matching TRBD1. Germline values: CDR1 MNHEY, CDR2 SVGAGI. The J segment lost 1 base and the V segment lost 7 bases, leaving 9 bases of the junction unmatched. The CDR3 is 15 amino acids. CDR3 loop: CASKVDRDINYGYTF. DNA for the CDR3: TGTGCCAGCAAGGTTGACAGGGATATTAACTATGGCTACACCTTC.

V and J are TRBV5-4 and TRBJ2-1, with 14 bases aligning to TRBD2. The CDR3 is 17 amino acids. Germline loops: CDR1 SGHNT, CDR2 YYREEE (reference sequence). V lost 0 bases to trimming and J lost 7 bases; unmatched junction nucleotides: 6. DNA of the CDR3: TGTGCCAGCAGCTTGGCAGGACTAGCGGGGGGCAGGAATGAGCAGTTCTTC. It codes for CASSLAGLAGGRNEQFF. Full variable domain (remainder filled in from reference TRBV5-4 and TRBJ2-1): ETGVTQSPTHLIKTRGQQVTLRCSSQSGHNTVSWYQQALGQGPQFIFQYYREEENGRGNFPPRFSGLQFPNYSSELNVNALELDDSALYLCASSLAGLAGGRNEQFFGPGTRLTVL.

The chain links TRBV19 to TRBJ1-4, with TRBD1 identical over 10 bases. The trim removed 4 bases at V and 5 bases at J, leaving 4 bases unmatched. Per the germline V gene, CDR1 is LNHDA and CDR2 is SQIVND (reference sequence). The CDR3 extends over 15 amino acids. The CDR3 protein is CASSTRTGGNEKLFF. The CDR3 DNA reads as TGTGCCAGTAGTACCCGGACAGGGGGGAATGAAAAACTGTTTTTT.

The chain joins TRBV5-1 to TRBJ2-7; 7 nucleotides line up with TRBD2. CDR1 is SGHRS and CDR2 is YFSETQ in the germline V gene. The V gene end was trimmed by 4 bases and the J gene end by 13 bases; junction bases not matched to a gene: 17. This CDR3 comprises 14 residues. The CDR3 DNA sequence: TGCGCCAGCAGCCCTCTAGCGGCCAAAGTTGGGGAATACTTC. Protein product: CASSPLAAKVGEYF.